This T cell receptor (beta chain) comes out of a study of monozygotic twins with inflammatory bowel disease. Findings of the study overall: Especially with disease activity, IBD patients had fewer clonotypes in common with others than healthy twins did.

As regards this clonotype: Its antigen is still unknown.

Reanalyzing the 5' RACE reads, TCRdb keeps one entry per CDR3 protein, without DNA. The table lists tens of thousands of distinct CDR3 sequences, with just under 7.5% in the top ten. In germline, CDR1 is SGHVS, CDR2 FQNEAQ. The CDR3 consists of 14 residues. The chain employs TRBV7-8 and TRBJ2-7; there is no DNA to check the TCRdb D call of TRBD2. Material for sequencing was blood. The clonotype was recovered from a human donor with ulcerative colitis or Crohn's disease, or a healthy co-twin of an affected twin (not recorded which). The CDR3 spells CASSLGLAGDEQYF.